This T cell receptor (beta chain) originates from a study of T cell responses to AZD1222 COVID-19 vaccine. Study context: Combined were second doses at about 4 or about 12 weeks. Study-wide results and caveats: Clonal diversity was possibly underestimated; the donors were predominantly white British and more often female.

Only one count was recorded for this clone. The antigen remains unidentified. CDR1 MNHEY and CDR2 SVGAGI come from the germline V gene. Trimming cost V 6 bases and J 5 bases; bases outside gene matches: 7. The CDR3 runs to 15 residues. Assay: immunoSEQ multiplex PCR; the TCRdb copy retains only in-frame clones and omits some. The data hold around 140,000 clones, with around nine tenths observed a single time. The material was peripheral blood, obtained on day 0 of AZD1222 vaccination. The clonotype originates from an adult in good health. The gene calls are TRBV6-5 and TRBJ2-6; 7 bases fit TRBD1. CDR3 protein: CASSRGQVRANVLTF. CDR3 coding DNA: TGTGCCAGCAGCCGCGGACAGGTTCGGGCCAACGTCCTGACTTTC.